The 26 T cell receptor beta chains below all came from one sample that was sequenced in a study of shared clonotypes between healthy human individuals. Assay used: immunoSEQ multiplex PCR; TCRdb lists only in-frame clones, some missing. The sample records over 1.4 million clones, roughly 95% being singletons. Sequenced material: naive CD4+ T cells sorted from blood. Subset denoted: CD45RA+ positively selected. The receptors were gathered from a man under 40 in good health.

The genes are TRBV28 and TRBJ1-1; 8 bases fit TRBD1. Germline lookup yields CDR1 MDHEN and CDR2 SYDVKM. V lost 2 bases to trimming and J lost 3 bases; unmatched junction nucleotides: 14. This CDR3 is 18 amino acids long. Here the CDR3 DNA reads TGTGCCAGCAGTTTAGACAAGGGACAGGATCGGGCCTACACTGAAGCTTTCTTT. Its protein product is CASSLDKGQDRAYTEAFF.

The J gene is TRBJ2-7, the V gene TRBV19, with TRBD2 matching 11 bases. Germline CDR1 is LNHDA and CDR2 is SQIVND (reference sequence). The CDR3 sequence is 14 residues long. With 3 bases clipped from V and 6 bases from J, the junction kept 4 bases outside the gene matches. The CDR3: CASSMNLAGGEQYF. The DNA of the CDR3 is TGTGCCAGTAGTATGAATCTAGCGGGAGGCGAGCAGTACTTC.

The sample holds a few counts of this clone. The chain is built from TRBV7-2 and TRBJ1-1; no clear D. Trimming stripped 4 bases from V and 5 bases from J, with 11 bases between. The CDR3 is 13 amino acids. Germline V CDR1 and CDR2: SGHTA, FQGNSA. CDR3 bases: TGTGCCAGCAGCTCCCATCGAGGGACTGAAGCTTTCTTT. It is translated as CASSSHRGTEAFF. Full variable domain (missing parts from reference TRBV7-2 and TRBJ1-1): GAGVSQSPSNKVTEKGKDVELRCDPISGHTALYWYRQSLGQGLEFLIYFQGNSAPDKSGLPSDRFSAERTGGSVSTLTIQRTQQEDSAVYLCASSSHRGTEAFFGQGTRLTVV.

Remarks on this clone: Other DNA sequences in the sample encode the same CDR3. V gene TRBV10-1 combines with J gene TRBJ2-7; no clear D gene. V lost 3 bases, J lost 4 bases, and 4 bases lay in between. CDR3 length: 11 amino acids. CDR1 and CDR2 (germline): WNHNN, SYGVQD (reference sequence). The CDR3 nucleotides are TGCGCCAGCAGTGACTCGTACGAGCAGTACTTC. Residues: CASSDSYEQYF.

The chain recombines TRBV7-6 with TRBJ1-1; D is unresolved. This CDR3 has 14 amino acids. V dropped 1 base and J dropped 5 bases, with 11 bases sitting between them. Germline loops: CDR1 SGHVS, CDR2 FNYEAQ. The CDR3, as DNA: TGTGCCAGCAGCTTAGGAACACTAGCGACTGAAGCTTTCTTT. Translation gives CASSLGTLATEAFF.

The rearrangement uses TRBV27 and TRBJ2-7; D is undetermined. V was shortened by 9 bases and J by 3 bases, with 9 bases between the two germline ends. The CDR3 sequence is 11 residues long. Germline assignment: CDR1 MNHEY and CDR2 SMNVEV (reference sequence). Written as DNA, the CDR3 is TGTGCCAGTAGAGACAACTACGAGCAGTACTTC. The encoded protein is CASRDNYEQYF.

The rearrangement links TRBV5-1 to TRBJ2-7, with 8 bases aligning to TRBD2. This CDR3 comprises 14 residues. Germline V lookup: CDR1 SGHRS, CDR2 YFSETQ. The J segment lost 4 bases and the V segment lost 0 bases, leaving 3 bases of the junction unmatched. CDR3 sequence (DNA): TGCGCCAGCAGCTTGGCTACTAGCGGTTACGAGCAGTACTTC. Its protein is CASSLATSGYEQYF. The full variable domain, with the rest looked up from reference TRBV5-1 and TRBJ2-7, is KAGVTQTPRYLIKTRGQQVTLSCSPISGHRSVSWYQQTPGQGLQFLFEYFSETQRNKGNFPGRFSGRQFSNSRSEMNVSTLELGDSALYLCASSLATSGYEQYFGPGTRLTVT.

V usage is TRBV5-4 and J usage is TRBJ1-5; D is uncertain. V was trimmed by 3 bases and J by 4 bases, leaving 8 bases between them. CDR3 length: 13 amino acids. The germline V gene has CDR1 SGHNT and CDR2 YYREEE (reference sequence). Here the CDR3 DNA reads TGTGCCAGCAGCTCTCATCCTAATCAGCCCCAGCATTTT. It is translated as CASSSHPNQPQHF.

The CDR3 loop is CASSLDQGGETQYF. CDR3 nucleotide sequence: TGCGCCAGCAGCTTGGACCAGGGGGGAGAGACCCAGTACTTC. This chain links TRBV5-1 with TRBJ2-5; a possible D gene is TRBD1 (7 bases). CDR1 and CDR2 (germline): SGHRS, YFSETQ. The V end lost 0 bases, the J end lost 4 bases, and 10 bases lay between the germline ends. This CDR3 is 14 amino acids long.

This chain connects TRBV11-2 to TRBJ2-1; 7 positions match TRBD2. J was trimmed by 14 bases and V by 1 base; bases with no gene match: 8. Germline V gene lookup returns CDR1 SGHAT and CDR2 FQNNGV. The length of the CDR3 is 13 residues. The CDR3 loop is CASSLVVNRGEFF. DNA for the CDR3: TGTGCCAGCAGCTTAGTGGTCAACCGGGGGGAGTTCTTC.

This clone was seen just once. The rearrangement uses TRBV11-2 and TRBJ1-1; D remains ambiguous. Trimming pared 5 bases from V and 0 bases from J, leaving 7 bases between. The germline V gene encodes CDR1 SGHAT and CDR2 FQNNGV. The length of the CDR3 is 13 residues. CDR3: CASSPSLNTEAFF. In DNA form, the CDR3 reads TGTGCCAGCAGCCCCTCGCTGAACACTGAAGCTTTCTTT.

The chain recombines TRBV7-9 with TRBJ2-3; D perhaps matches TRBD1 (6 bases). This CDR3 contains 16 residues. Trimming removed 1 base from V and 0 bases from J, with 11 bases in between. Germline V gene data show CDR1 as SEHNR and CDR2 as FQNEAQ (reference sequence). CDR3 DNA: TGTGCCAGCAGCTTAGTTCAGACAGGAAGCACAGATACGCAGTATTTT. This codes for CASSLVQTGSTDTQYF.

The V gene is TRBV9, the J gene TRBJ2-7; perhaps TRBD1 as D (7 bases). There are 13 residues in the CDR3. Germline V CDR1 and CDR2: SGDLS, YYNGEE. Trimming took off 3 bases at V and 7 bases at J, with 14 bases between the two ends. CDR3: CASSAAGGSEQYF. The CDR3 DNA reads as TGTGCCAGCAGCGCCGCAGGGGGGAGTGAGCAGTACTTC.

This clone has only one observation. The chain couples TRBV11-2 to TRBJ2-2; 8 nucleotides line up with TRBD2. Losses at the gene ends were 5 bases for V and 5 bases for J; bases not matched to a gene: 4. Germline V gene lookup returns CDR1 SGHAT and CDR2 FQNNGV. This CDR3 spans 14 amino acids. The CDR3: CASSPRGGTGELFF. The CDR3 bases are TGTGCCAGCAGCCCCCGGGGGGGGACCGGGGAGCTGTTTTTT.

J is TRBJ2-3 and V is TRBV25-1, with D perhaps being TRBD1 or TRBD2 (5 bases each). Trimming shortened V by 3 bases and J by 5 bases, and 12 bases separated the two germline ends. Germline-derived CDR1 and CDR2 are MGHDK and SYGVNS. The CDR3 contains 14 residues. In nucleotides, the CDR3 is TGTGCCAGCAGTGACCCCACTAGGGGAGATACGCAGTATTTT. It yields the protein CASSDPTRGDTQYF. Full variable domain (missing parts from reference TRBV25-1 and TRBJ2-3): EADIYQTPRYLVIGTGKKITLECSQTMGHDKMYWYQQDPGMELHLIHYSYGVNSTEKGDLSSESTVSRIRTEHFPLTLESARPSHTSQYLCASSDPTRGDTQYFGPGTRLTVL.

Only a few counts were recorded for this clone. V is TRBV14 and J is TRBJ2-7; no clear D. Germline loops: CDR1 SGHDN, CDR2 FVKESK. Trimming took 3 bases from V and 1 from J, leaving 7 bases between them. The CDR3 is 13 residues long. CDR3 coding DNA: TGTGCCAGCAGCCAGCTTTTATCCTACGAGCAGTACTTC. Its translation: CASSQLLSYEQYF.

In nucleotides, the CDR3 is TGTGCCAGCAGCCCCGGCAGGGGTTCCAACTCTGGAAACACCATATATTTT. This gives the protein CASSPGRGSNSGNTIYF. The rearrangement uses TRBV11-2 and TRBJ1-3; the D gene is possibly TRBD1 (6 bases). CDR3 size: 17 residues. Per the germline V gene, CDR1 is SGHAT and CDR2 is FQNNGV. The V gene lost 5 bases and the J gene lost 0 bases, with 17 bases spanning the gap.

The chain has TRBV5-1 and TRBJ2-5; D gene unclear. Germline V lookup: CDR1 SGHRS, CDR2 YFSETQ. This CDR3 spans 14 amino acids. V shed 3 bases and J shed 2 bases, with 11 bases lying between them. As DNA, the CDR3 is TGCGCCAGCAGCTCTGATGGAAGTCAAGAGACCCAGTACTTC. Residues: CASSSDGSQETQYF.

Concerning this clone itself: The same CDR3 arises from other DNA sequences in this sample as well. The chain carries TRBV2 and TRBJ2-1; 7 nucleotides line up with TRBD1. The length of the CDR3 is 13 residues. Trimming removed 4 bases from V and 4 bases from J; junction bases left unmatched: 1. Germline CDR1 is SNHLY and CDR2 is FYNNEI. Written as DNA, the CDR3 is TGTGCCAGCAGTGGGACAGGTTACAATGAGCAGTTCTTC. Its protein is CASSGTGYNEQFF.

V is TRBV7-2 and J is TRBJ2-3; D is undetermined. The CDR3 runs 12 residues. CDR1 is SGHTA, CDR2 FQGNSA, per germline. In DNA form, the CDR3 reads TGTGCATCTACTGGCTCGACAGATACGCAGTATTTT. Translating it yields CASTGSTDTQYF. The variable domain in full, with the rest retrieved from reference TRBV7-2 and TRBJ2-3, is GAGVSQSPSNKVTEKGKDVELRCDPISGHTALYWYRQSLGQGLEFLIYFQGNSAPDKSGLPSDRFSAERTGGSVSTLTIQRTQQEDSAVYLCASTGSTDTQYFGPGTRLTVL.

J is TRBJ2-1 and V is TRBV30; D is unclear. This CDR3 comprises 15 residues. CDR1 is GTSNPN and CDR2 is SVGIG in the germline V gene (reference sequence). Trimming pared 2 bases from V and 1 base from J, leaving 12 bases between. As DNA, the CDR3 is TGTGCCTGGAGTACGACGGTGCTTTCCTACAATGAGCAGTTCTTC. It yields the protein CAWSTTVLSYNEQFF. Using reference TRBV30 and TRBJ2-1 for the parts outside the CDR3, the full variable domain is SQTIHQWPATLVQPVGSPLSLECTVEGTSNPNLYWYRQAAGRGLQLLFYSVGIGQISSEVPQNLSASRPQDRQFILSSKKLLLSDSGFYLCAWSTTVLSYNEQFFGPGTRLTVL.

A remark on this clone: The junction departs from germline at one end; a sequencing error may be responsible. The rearrangement joins TRBV4-3 to TRBJ2-7; D gene ambiguous. The V gene's germline CDR1 is LGHNA and CDR2 YSLEER. The CDR3 sequence is 14 residues long. The CDR3 region is CASSKEIVHHEQYF. CDR3 nucleotides: TGCGCCAGCAGCAAAGAAATAGTCCACCACGAGCAGTACTTC.

With regard to this clone: The junction departs from germline at one end; a sequencing error may be responsible. The CDR3 nucleotides are TGTGCTAGCAGCTCACGCTCGCCCGTGAACACTGAAGCTTTCTTT. Translated, it gives CASSSRSPVNTEAFF. V and J are TRBV7-7 and TRBJ1-1; D is unclear. The CDR3 contains 15 residues. Germline CDR1 SSHAT, CDR2 FNYEAQ (reference sequence).

The table lists this clone with a count of one. The chain uses TRBV7-8 and TRBJ2-1; D is unclear. V lost 5 bases and J 0 bases, leaving 11 bases between the germline ends. Germline CDR1 reads SGHVS; CDR2 reads FQNEAQ. The CDR3 length is 15 residues. The CDR3 spells CASSLVLVSYNEQFF. The CDR3 nucleotides read TGTGCCAGCAGCCTGGTGCTAGTCTCCTACAATGAGCAGTTCTTC.

This chain links TRBV5-1 with TRBJ2-5, with no clear D. V was clipped by 1 base and J by 4 bases, with 8 bases between them. The CDR3 loop spans 13 amino acids. Per germline, CDR1 SGHRS and CDR2 YFSETQ. The CDR3 bases are TGCGCCAGCAGCTTGTCCCTCCCAGAGACCCAGTACTTC. It yields the protein CASSLSLPETQYF.

The chain carries TRBV30 and TRBJ1-5; 10 bases line up with TRBD1. Germline lookup yields CDR1 GTSNPN and CDR2 SVGIG (reference sequence). This CDR3 region has 13 residues. Trimming at V came to 5 bases and at J to 6 bases, leaving 4 bases not matched to a gene. Here the CDR3 reads CAWGTGDGQPQHF. Written as DNA, the CDR3 is TGTGCCTGGGGGACAGGGGACGGTCAGCCCCAGCATTTT.